This TCR beta chain was profiled in a study of blood T cells in healthy people across ages. Sample-barcoded 5' priming and a J-beta primer mix drove a second PCR of about 7 to 11 cycles. All cDNA molecules were each tagged by a template-switch adaptor with 12 random nucleotides. CDR3-containing paired-end reads numbering at least 2.5 million came from each sample. TCRdb ran MiXCR on the 5' RACE reads and lists one entry per CDR3 protein. The sample has some 900,000 distinct CDR3 sequences; roughly 52% are singletons. Points from the study as a whole: It was found that TCR beta diversity correlated strongly with the percentage of naive T cells.

Many counts were recorded for this clonotype. The antigen remains undetermined. V lost 6 bases to trimming and J lost 6 bases; unmatched junction nucleotides: 9. The CDR3 sequence is 15 residues long. The sequenced sample consisted of blood. This receptor was identified in a man younger than 40 in good health. J is TRBJ2-3 and V is TRBV12-3 or TRBV12-4; TRBD1 aligns across 10 bases. This CDR3 is CASRARQGAYDTQYF. The CDR3 region has the DNA TGTGCCAGCAGAGCACGACAGGGGGCCTATGATACGCAGTATTTT.